The clone carrying this T cell receptor beta chain has just one count. The data are from a study of blood T cell repertoires in COVID-19. The wider study: Nucleic acid was either cDNA or gDNA, and it came from T cells, B-cell-depleted T cells, or PBMCs.

With V trimmed by 4 bases and J by 1 base, 10 bases remained unmatched. In germline, CDR1 is MGHDK, CDR2 SYGVNS. The CDR3 covers 17 residues. Using immunoSEQ multiplex PCR, the repertoire was profiled, and TCRdb retains in-frame clones only, with some absent. The sample yields roughly 250,000 clones, around 90% seen once. Sequencing was performed on peripheral blood. This receptor was obtained from a man aged 60-69 years who had recovered from COVID-19. The rearrangement joins TRBV25-1 to TRBJ2-3; 8 nucleotides line up with TRBD2. Here the CDR3 DNA reads TGTGCCAGCAGTGGCTTCGGGGGGGGTCGGGGCACAGATACGCAGTATTTT. Its translation: CASSGFGGGRGTDTQYF.